The entry below gives a single T cell receptor beta chain sequence along with its context. The germline CDR1 and CDR2 sequences are SGHAT and FQNNGV. CDR3 length: 17 amino acids. The J segment lost 7 bases and the V segment lost 0 bases, leaving 7 bases of the junction unmatched. Clones were sequenced by immunoSEQ multiplex PCR, and TCRdb holds only the in-frame ones, with some missing. Here the sample spans some 110,000 clones, 88% being singletons. The sample is drawn from a study of control samples from healthy donors and cancer patients. This receptor was identified in a woman in her sixties or seventies in good health. The rearrangement links TRBV11-2 to TRBJ1-4; 11 nucleotides match TRBD1. Sequencing was carried out using blood. This CDR3 is CASSLDPGTGGFEKLFF. The CDR3 region has the DNA TGTGCCAGCAGCTTAGATCCCGGGACAGGGGGATTTGAAAAACTGTTTTTT. Looking up the rest from reference TRBV11-2 and TRBJ1-4 gives the full variable domain: EAGVAQSPRYKIIEKRQSVAFWCNPISGHATLYWYQQILGQGPKLLIQFQNNGVVDDSQLPKDRFSAERLKGVDSTLKIQPAKLEDSAVYLCASSLDPGTGGFEKLFFGSGTQLSVL.